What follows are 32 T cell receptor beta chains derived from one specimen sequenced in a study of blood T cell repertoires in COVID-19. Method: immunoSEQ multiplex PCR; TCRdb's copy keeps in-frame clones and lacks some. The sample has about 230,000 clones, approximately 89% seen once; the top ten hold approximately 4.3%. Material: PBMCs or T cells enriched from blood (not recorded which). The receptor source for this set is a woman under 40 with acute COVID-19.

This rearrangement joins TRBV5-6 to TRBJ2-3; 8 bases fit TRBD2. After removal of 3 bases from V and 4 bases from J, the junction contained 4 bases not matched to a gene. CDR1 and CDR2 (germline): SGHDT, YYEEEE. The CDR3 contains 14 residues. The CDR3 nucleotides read TGTGCCAGCAGCTCCACAGCGGGAGCAGATACGCAGTATTTT. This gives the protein CASSSTAGADTQYF. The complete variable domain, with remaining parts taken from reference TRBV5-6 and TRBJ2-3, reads DAGVTQSPTHLIKTRGQQVTLRCSPKSGHDTVSWYQQALGQGPQFIFQYYEEEERQRGNFPDRFSGHQFPNYSSELNVNALLLGDSALYLCASSSTAGADTQYFGPGTRLTVL.

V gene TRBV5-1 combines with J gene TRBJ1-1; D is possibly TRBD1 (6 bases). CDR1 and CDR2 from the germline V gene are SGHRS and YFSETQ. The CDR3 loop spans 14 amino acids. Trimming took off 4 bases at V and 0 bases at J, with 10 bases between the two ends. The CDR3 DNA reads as TGCGCCAGCAGCGAAGGACAGATGAACACTGAAGCTTTCTTT. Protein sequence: CASSEGQMNTEAFF. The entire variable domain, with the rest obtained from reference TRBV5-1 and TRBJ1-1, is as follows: KAGVTQTPRYLIKTRGQQVTLSCSPISGHRSVSWYQQTPGQGLQFLFEYFSETQRNKGNFPGRFSGRQFSNSRSEMNVSTLELGDSALYLCASSEGQMNTEAFFGQGTRLTVV.

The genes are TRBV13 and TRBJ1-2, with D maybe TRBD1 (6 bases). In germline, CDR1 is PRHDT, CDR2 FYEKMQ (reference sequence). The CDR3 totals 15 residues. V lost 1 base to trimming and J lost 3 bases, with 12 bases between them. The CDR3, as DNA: TGTGCCAGCAGCTTAGTTAGGGGGTGGGACTATGGCTACACCTTC. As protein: CASSLVRGWDYGYTF.

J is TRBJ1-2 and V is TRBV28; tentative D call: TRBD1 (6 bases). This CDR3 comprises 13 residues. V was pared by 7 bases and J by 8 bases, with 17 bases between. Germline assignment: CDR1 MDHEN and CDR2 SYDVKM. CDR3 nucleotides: TGTGCCAGCACCCTACAGGGTTCGGGAGGCTACACCTTC. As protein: CASTLQGSGGYTF.

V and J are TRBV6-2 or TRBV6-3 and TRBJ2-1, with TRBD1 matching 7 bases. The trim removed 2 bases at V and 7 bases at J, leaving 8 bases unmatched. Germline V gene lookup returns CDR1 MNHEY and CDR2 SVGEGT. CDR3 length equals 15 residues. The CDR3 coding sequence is TGTGCCAGCAGTTACCCGATACAGGGGCGGAATGAGCAGTTCTTC. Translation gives CASSYPIQGRNEQFF.

CDR3 bases: TGTGCCAGTAGTAAACCGACAGGGGCTGCCGTGATGAACACTGAAGCTTTCTTT. It is translated as CASSKPTGAAVMNTEAFF. This chain links TRBV19 with TRBJ1-1, with 8 bases aligning to TRBD1. The CDR3 sequence is 18 residues long. CDR1 is LNHDA, CDR2 SQIVND, per germline (reference sequence). The V and J ends lost 4 bases and 0 bases, in that order; junction bases with no gene match: 13.

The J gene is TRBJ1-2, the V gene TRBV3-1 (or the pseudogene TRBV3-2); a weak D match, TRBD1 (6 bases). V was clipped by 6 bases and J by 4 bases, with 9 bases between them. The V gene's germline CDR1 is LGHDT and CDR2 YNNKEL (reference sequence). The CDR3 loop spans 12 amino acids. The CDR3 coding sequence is TGTGCCAGCAGTACAGGGATCTATGGCTACACCTTC. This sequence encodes CASSTGIYGYTF.

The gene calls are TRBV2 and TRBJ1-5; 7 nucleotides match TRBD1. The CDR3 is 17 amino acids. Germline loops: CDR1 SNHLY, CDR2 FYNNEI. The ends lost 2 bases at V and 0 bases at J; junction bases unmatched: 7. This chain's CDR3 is CASSEPGTAYSNQPQHF. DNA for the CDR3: TGTGCCAGCAGTGAACCCGGGACAGCATATAGCAATCAGCCCCAGCATTTT.

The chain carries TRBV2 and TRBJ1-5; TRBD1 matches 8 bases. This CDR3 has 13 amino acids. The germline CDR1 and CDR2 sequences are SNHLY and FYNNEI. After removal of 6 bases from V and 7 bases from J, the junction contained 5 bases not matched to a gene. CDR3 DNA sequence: TGTGCCAGCAGGGATGCAGGGGGCCAGCCCCAGCATTTT. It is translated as CASRDAGGQPQHF.

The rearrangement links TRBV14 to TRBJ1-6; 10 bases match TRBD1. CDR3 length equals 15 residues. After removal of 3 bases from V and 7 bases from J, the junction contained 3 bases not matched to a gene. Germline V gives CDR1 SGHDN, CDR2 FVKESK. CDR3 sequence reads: CASSQTGGENSPLHF. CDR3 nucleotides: TGTGCCAGCAGCCAGACAGGGGGCGAGAATTCACCCCTCCACTTT.

This CDR3 reads CSVLGRGFSNEQFF. CDR3 bases: TGCAGCGTTCTCGGGCGGGGGTTTAGTAATGAGCAGTTCTTC. This chain uses TRBV29-1 with TRBJ2-1; 7 bases agree with TRBD2. This CDR3 is 14 amino acids long. The V segment lost 5 bases and the J segment 7 bases; nucleotides outside the gene matches: 11. Germline values: CDR1 SQVTM, CDR2 ANQGSEA.

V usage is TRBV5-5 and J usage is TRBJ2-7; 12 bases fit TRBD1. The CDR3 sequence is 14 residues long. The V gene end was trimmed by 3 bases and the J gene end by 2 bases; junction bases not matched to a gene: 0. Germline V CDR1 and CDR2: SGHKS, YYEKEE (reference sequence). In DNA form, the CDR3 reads TGTGCCAGCAGCTGGGACAGGGGGCCCTACGAGCAGTACTTC. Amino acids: CASSWDRGPYEQYF.

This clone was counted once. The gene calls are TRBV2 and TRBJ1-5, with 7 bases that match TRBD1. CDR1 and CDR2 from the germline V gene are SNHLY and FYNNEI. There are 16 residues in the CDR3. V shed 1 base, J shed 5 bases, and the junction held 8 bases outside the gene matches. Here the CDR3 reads CASSEGGTVGYQPQHF. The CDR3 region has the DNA TGTGCCAGCAGTGAAGGGGGGACAGTCGGGTATCAGCCCCAGCATTTT.

As DNA, the CDR3 is TGCGCCAGCAGCCTGGACAGGGTGAACCAAGAGACCCAGTACTTC. It specifies CASSLDRVNQETQYF. This chain connects TRBV4-1 to TRBJ2-5; 8 nucleotides match TRBD1. With 4 bases clipped from V and 0 bases from J, the junction kept 4 bases outside the gene matches. CDR3 length: 15 residues. Germline CDR1 is MGHRA and CDR2 is YSYEKL.

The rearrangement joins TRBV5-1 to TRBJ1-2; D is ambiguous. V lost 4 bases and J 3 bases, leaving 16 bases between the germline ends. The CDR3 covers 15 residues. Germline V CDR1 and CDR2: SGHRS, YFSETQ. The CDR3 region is CASSQETTLYYGYTF. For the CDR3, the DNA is TGCGCCAGCAGCCAAGAAACAACCCTCTACTATGGCTACACCTTC.

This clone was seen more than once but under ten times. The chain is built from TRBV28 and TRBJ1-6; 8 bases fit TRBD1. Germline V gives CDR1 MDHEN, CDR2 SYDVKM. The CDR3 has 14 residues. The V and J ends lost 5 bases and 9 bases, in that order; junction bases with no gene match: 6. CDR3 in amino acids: CASSPDRDGSPLHF. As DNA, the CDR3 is TGTGCCAGCAGTCCGGACAGGGATGGTTCACCCCTCCACTTT.

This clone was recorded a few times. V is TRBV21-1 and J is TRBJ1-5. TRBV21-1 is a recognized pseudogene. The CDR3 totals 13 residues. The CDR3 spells CASSLDSNQPQHF. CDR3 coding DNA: TGTGCCAGCAGCCTAGATAGCAATCAGCCCCAGCATTTT.

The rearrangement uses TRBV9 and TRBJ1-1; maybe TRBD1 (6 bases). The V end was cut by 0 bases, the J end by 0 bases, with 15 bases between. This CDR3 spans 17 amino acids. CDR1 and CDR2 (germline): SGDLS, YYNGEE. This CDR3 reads CASSVAGSGHLNTEAFF. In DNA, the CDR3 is TGTGCCAGCAGCGTAGCCGGGTCGGGACACTTGAACACTGAAGCTTTCTTT.

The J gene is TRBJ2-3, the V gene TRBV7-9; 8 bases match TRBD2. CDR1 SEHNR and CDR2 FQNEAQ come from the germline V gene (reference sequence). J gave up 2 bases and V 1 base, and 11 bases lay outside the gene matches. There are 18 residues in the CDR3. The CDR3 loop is CASSLVRAGGIVTDTQYF. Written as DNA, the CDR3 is TGTGCCAGCAGCTTAGTCCGGGCGGGGGGTATTGTCACAGATACGCAGTATTTT.

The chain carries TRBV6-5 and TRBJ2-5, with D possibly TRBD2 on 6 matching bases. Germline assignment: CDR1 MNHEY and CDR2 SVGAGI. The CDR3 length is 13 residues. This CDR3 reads CATLRGGEETQYF. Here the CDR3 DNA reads TGTGCGACTTTACGTGGCGGGGAAGAGACCCAGTACTTC.

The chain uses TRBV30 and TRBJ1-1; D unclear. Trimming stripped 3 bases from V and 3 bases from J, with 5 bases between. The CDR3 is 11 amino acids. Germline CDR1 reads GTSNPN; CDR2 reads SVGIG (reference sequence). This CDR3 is CAWREYTEAFF. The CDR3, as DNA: TGTGCCTGGAGAGAGTACACTGAAGCTTTCTTT.

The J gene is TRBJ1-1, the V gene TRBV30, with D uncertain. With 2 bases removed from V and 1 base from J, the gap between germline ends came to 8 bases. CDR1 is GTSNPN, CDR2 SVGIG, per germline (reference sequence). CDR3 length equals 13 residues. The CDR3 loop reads CAWSSSKNTEAFF. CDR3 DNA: TGTGCCTGGAGTTCTAGTAAGAACACTGAAGCTTTCTTT.

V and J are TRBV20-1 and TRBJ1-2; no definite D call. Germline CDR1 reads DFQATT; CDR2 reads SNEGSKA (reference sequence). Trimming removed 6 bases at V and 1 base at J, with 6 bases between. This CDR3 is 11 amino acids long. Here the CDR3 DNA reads TGCAGTGCCTGGAGTAACTATGGCTACACCTTC. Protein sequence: CSAWSNYGYTF.

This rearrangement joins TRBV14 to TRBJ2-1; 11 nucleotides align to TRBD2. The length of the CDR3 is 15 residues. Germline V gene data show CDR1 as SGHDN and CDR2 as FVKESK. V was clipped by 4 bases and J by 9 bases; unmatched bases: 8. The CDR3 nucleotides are TGTGCCAGCAGCCCGACTAGCGGGGAATGGGGTGAGCAGTTCTTC. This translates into CASSPTSGEWGEQFF.

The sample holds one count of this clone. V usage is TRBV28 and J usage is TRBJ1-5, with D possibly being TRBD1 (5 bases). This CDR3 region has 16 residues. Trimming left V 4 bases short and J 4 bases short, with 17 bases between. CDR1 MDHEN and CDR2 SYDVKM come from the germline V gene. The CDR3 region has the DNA TGTGCCAGCAGTTCCTTTCTTCAGGGCGCGAATCAGCCCCAGCATTTT. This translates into CASSSFLQGANQPQHF.

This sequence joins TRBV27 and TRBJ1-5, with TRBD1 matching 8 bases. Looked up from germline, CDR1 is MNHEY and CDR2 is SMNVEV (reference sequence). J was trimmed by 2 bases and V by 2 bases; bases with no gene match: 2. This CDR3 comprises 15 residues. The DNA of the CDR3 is TGTGCCAGCAGTTTAATGGGACAGGGCAATCAGCCCCAGCATTTT. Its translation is CASSLMGQGNQPQHF.

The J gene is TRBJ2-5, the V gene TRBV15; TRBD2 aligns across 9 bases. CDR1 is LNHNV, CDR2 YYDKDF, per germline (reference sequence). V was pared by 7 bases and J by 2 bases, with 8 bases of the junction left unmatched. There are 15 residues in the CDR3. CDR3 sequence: CATTQLGLAQETQYF. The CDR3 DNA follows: TGTGCCACCACCCAATTAGGACTAGCGCAAGAGACCCAGTACTTC. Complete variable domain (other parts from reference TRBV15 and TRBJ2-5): DAMVIQNPRYQVTQFGKPVTLSCSQTLNHNVMYWYQQKSSQAPKLLFHYYDKDFNNEADTPDNFQSRRPNTSFCFLDIRSPGLGDTAMYLCATTQLGLAQETQYFGPGTRLLVL.

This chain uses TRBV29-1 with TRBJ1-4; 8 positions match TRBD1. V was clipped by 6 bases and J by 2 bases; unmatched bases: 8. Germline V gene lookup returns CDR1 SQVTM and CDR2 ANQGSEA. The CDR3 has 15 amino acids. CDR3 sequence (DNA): TGCAGCGTGGCTCAGGGGGCGCATACTAATGAAAAACTGTTTTTT. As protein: CSVAQGAHTNEKLFF.

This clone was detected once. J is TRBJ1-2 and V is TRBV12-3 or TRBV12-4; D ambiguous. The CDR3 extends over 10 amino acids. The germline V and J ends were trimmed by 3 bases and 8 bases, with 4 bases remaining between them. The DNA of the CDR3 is TGTGCCAGCAGTTTCGGGGGCTACACCTTC. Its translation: CASSFGGYTF.

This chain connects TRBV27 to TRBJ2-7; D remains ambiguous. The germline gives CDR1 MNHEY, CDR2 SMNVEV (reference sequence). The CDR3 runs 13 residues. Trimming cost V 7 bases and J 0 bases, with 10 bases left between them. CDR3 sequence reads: CASIKLSSYEQYF. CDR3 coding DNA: TGTGCCAGCATAAAACTATCCTCCTACGAGCAGTACTTC.

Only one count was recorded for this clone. The CDR3 DNA is TGTGCCAGTAGTACCCAGGACAGAGCACCCCTCCACTTT. Encoded protein: CASSTQDRAPLHF. J is TRBJ1-6 and V is TRBV19; a weak D match, TRBD1 (6 bases). Germline V gives CDR1 LNHDA, CDR2 SQIVND (reference sequence). V was trimmed by 4 bases and J by 11 bases, leaving 12 bases between them. This CDR3 region has 13 residues.

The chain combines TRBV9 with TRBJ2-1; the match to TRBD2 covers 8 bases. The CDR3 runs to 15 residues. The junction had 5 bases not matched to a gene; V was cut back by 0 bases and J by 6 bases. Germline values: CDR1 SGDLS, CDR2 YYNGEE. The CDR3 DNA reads TGTGCCAGCAGCGTAGTTGGGCTAGCGGGCAATGAGCAGTTCTTC. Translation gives CASSVVGLAGNEQFF.